A selection of T cell receptor beta chains follows, all from one sample in a study of blood T cell repertoires in COVID-19. The protocol was immunoSEQ multiplex PCR, while the TCRdb copy is restricted to in-frame clones and leaves out a portion. Of roughly 190,000 clones listed, 84% are singletons. The sequencing sample was made of peripheral blood. These receptors were obtained from a woman aged 65 to 85 with active or convalescent COVID-19. Each CDR3 is given with its conserved first and last residue. The order of the fields is J gene, V gene, clone size, D gene, CDR3 DNA, CDR3 protein. D genes are given only for firm matches. Not all rows give a size; the values are once, few, many and, for expanded clones, a class.

TRBJ2-3 TRBV4-1 . . TGCGCCAGCAGCCACCGCCCGGGGAAAAGCGCTCACCTCACAGATACGCAGTATTTT CASSHRPGKSAHLTDTQYF
TRBJ1-2 TRBV6-5 . . TGTGCCAGCAGCCCCCCGGGGGGGAGACGTGGCTACACCTTC CASSPPGGRRGYTF
TRBJ2-1 TRBV28 . TRBD1 TGTGCCAGCAGCCCCGGGACAGGGGGCGCGGTAGGTCTCGGCAATGAGCAGTTCTTC CASSPGTGGAVGLGNEQFF
TRBJ2-6 TRBV7-9 . TRBD1 TGTGCCAGCAGCTTAGTTGCAGGGGGCGGTTCTGGGGCCAACGTCCTGACTTTC CASSLVAGGGSGANVLTF
TRBJ2-2 TRBV9 . . TGTGCCAGCAGCGTTGATGGCGGGGTACTCACCGGGGAGCTGTTTTTT CASSVDGGVLTGELFF
TRBJ2-1 TRBV6-6 . TRBD2 TGTGCCAGCAGTCCCCAAAGCGGACTAGCGGGCTTAAATGAGCAGTTCTTC CASSPQSGLAGLNEQFF
TRBJ2-3 TRBV5-4 . . TGTGCCAGCAGCTTCTCCGGGACGCAGTATTTT CASSFSGTQYF
TRBJ2-7 TRBV29-1 once . TGCAGCGTTTTGACAGGCGGGTCCTACGAGCAGTACTTC CSVLTGGSYEQYF
TRBJ2-3 TRBV18 . TRBD2 TGTGCCAGCTCCCGAACACCGGGACTAGCGGGCACAGATACGCAGTATTTT CASSRTPGLAGTDTQYF
TRBJ2-6 TRBV18 . TRBD2 TGTGCCAGCTCACGACGGACTAGCCCCGTGGAGAGGGCCAACGTCCTGACTTTC CASSRRTSPVERANVLTF
TRBJ1-1 TRBV20-1 . . TGCAGTGTTAACAGGGCCACTGAAGCTTTCTTT CSVNRATEAFF
TRBJ1-5 TRBV6-1 . TRBD1 TGTGCCAGCAGTGACCACAGGGGGCGCGGCAATCAGCCCCAGCATTTT CASSDHRGRGNQPQHF
TRBJ2-1 TRBV7-9 . TRBD1 TGTGCCAGCAGCTCACTAGGGCAGGGGGTCAATGAGCAGTTCTTC CASSSLGQGVNEQFF
TRBJ2-3 TRBV5-1 . TRBD2 TGCGCCAGCAGCTTGGCTTCAGCGGGAGGGGGTACGCAGTATTTT CASSLASAGGGTQYF
TRBJ2-7 TRBV3-1/TRBV3-2 . TRBD2 TGTGCCAGCAGCCAAGAACCTGGACTAGTTTACGAGCAGTACTTC CASSQEPGLVYEQYF
TRBJ1-1 TRBV2 few . TGTGCCAGCAGGACGGACAGCGGGGGACGGAACACTGAAGCTTTCTTT CASRTDSGGRNTEAFF
TRBJ2-7 TRBV6-6 few TRBD1 TGTGCCAGCAGTTTCACAGGGGGCAGCTACGAGCAGTACTTC CASSFTGGSYEQYF
TRBJ2-3 TRBV12-3/TRBV12-4 few . TGTGCCAGCAGTTTCGAGGGCACAGATACGCAGTATTTT CASSFEGTDTQYF
TRBJ1-2 TRBV6-6 . . TGTGCCAGCAGTTACTCACGTGCAAGGGGAAGGGGCTACACCTTC CASSYSRARGRGYTF
TRBJ2-2 TRBV6-5 . TRBD1 TGTGCCAGCAGGCGCCCAGGGGGCATGTCCGGGGAGCTGTTTTTT CASRRPGGMSGELFF
TRBJ1-6 TRBV27 . . TGTGCCAGCGGACTAGGGCAGCTTAATTCACCCCTCCACTTT CASGLGQLNSPLHF
TRBJ2-7 TRBV5-1 . . TGCGCCAGCAGCTTAACTGTCGCCCAAAGCGAGCAGTACTTC CASSLTVAQSEQYF
TRBJ2-2 TRBV5-1 few TRBD1 TGCGCCAGCAGCCTTCGGACAGGGCACACCGGGGAGCTGTTTTTT CASSLRTGHTGELFF
TRBJ1-2 TRBV20-1 . . TGCAGTGCTAGAGACAGGCATGGCTACACCTTC CSARDRHGYTF
TRBJ2-3 TRBV7-9 . . TGTGCCAGCACCCACGCCCTGGGGGGAGATACGCAGTATTTT CASTHALGGDTQYF
TRBJ2-1 TRBV29-1 . TRBD2 TGCAGCGTTGAGTCACGGGGACTAGCGGCCTACAATGAGCAGTTCTTC CSVESRGLAAYNEQFF
TRBJ2-7 TRBV5-6 . . TGTGCCAGCACCCCTCGGGGTAGCTCCTACGAGCAGTACTTC CASTPRGSSYEQYF
TRBJ1-4 TRBV12-5 . . TGTGCTAGTGGTTTGAACCCCACGCGCGGGGATAATGAAAAACTGTTTTTT CASGLNPTRGDNEKLFF
TRBJ2-7 TRBV7-8 few TRBD2 TGTGCCAGCAGCTCCCGGGACTACCTCTACGAGCAGTACTTC CASSSRDYLYEQYF
TRBJ2-7 TRBV4-1 . TRBD2 TGCGCCAGCAGCCAGACTAGCGCGAGCTCCTACGAGCAGTACTTC CASSQTSASSYEQYF
TRBJ2-7 TRBV29-1 . TRBD2 TGCAGCGTTGATCGGATGGGGACTAGCGGAGAGCAGTACTTC CSVDRMGTSGEQYF
TRBJ2-7 TRBV3-1/TRBV3-2 . TRBD1 TGTGCCAGCAGCCAAGGTTGGGGACAGGCCGCGGAGCAGTACTTC CASSQGWGQAAEQYF
TRBJ1-5 TRBV19 . . TGTGCCAGTAGTATAGGGCGGCAGGGAGGTCAGCCCCAGCATTTT CASSIGRQGGQPQHF
TRBJ1-3 TRBV9 few . TGTGCCAGCAGCGTAGCTTTAAACTCTGGAAACACCATATATTTT CASSVALNSGNTIYF
TRBJ2-2 TRBV11-2 . . TGTGCCAGCAGCTTAGACAGGGTTGGCACCGGGGAGCTGTTTTTT CASSLDRVGTGELFF
TRBJ2-1 TRBV11-3 . TRBD1 TGTGCCAGCAGCTTACGACAGGGAGAGGGCAATGAGCAGTTCTTC CASSLRQGEGNEQFF
TRBJ2-4 TRBV15 . TRBD2 TGTGCCACCAGCAGAGAAATAGCGGGAGGTAACATTCAGTACTTC CATSREIAGGNIQYF
TRBJ2-5 TRBV28 . . TGTGCCAGCAGTGAAACAGGGAGAGGGCAAGAGACCCAGTACTTC CASSETGRGQETQYF
TRBJ1-5 TRBV5-1 . . TGCGCCAGCAGCTACGACGGAGGAGGTAATCAGCCCCAGCATTTT CASSYDGGGNQPQHF
TRBJ2-7 TRBV7-3 . . TGTGCCAGCAGCTTGGAGAATGGTTACGAGCAGTACTTC CASSLENGYEQYF
TRBJ2-7 TRBV7-2 once TRBD1 TGTGCCAGCACCGAATGGGACAGTCCCTACGAGCAGTACTTC CASTEWDSPYEQYF
TRBJ2-3 TRBV9 . . TGTGCCAGCAGCGTAGTCGCCGGTTTGGATACGCAGTATTTT CASSVVAGLDTQYF
TRBJ1-1 TRBV9 few . TGTGCCAGCAGCGTTCACGCAGGGCAGGAGAACACTGAAGCTTTCTTT CASSVHAGQENTEAFF
TRBJ2-1 TRBV7-8 . TRBD2 TGTGCCAGCAGCCAGCGGGAGGGGTCCTACAATGAGCAGTTCTTC CASSQREGSYNEQFF
TRBJ1-5 TRBV5-5 . . TGTGCCAGCAGCGAGGGAGCAGGATATCAGGCTCAGCCCCAGCATTTT CASSEGAGYQAQPQHF
TRBJ1-1 TRBV5-5 . . TGTGCCAGCAGCAAACCCCCGGGGACTGAAGCTTTCTTT CASSKPPGTEAFF
TRBJ1-4 TRBV7-6 . . TGTGCCAGCAGCTTAAGGGACTCTAGGGAAAAACTGTTTTTT CASSLRDSREKLFF
TRBJ1-2 TRBV27 once . TGTGCCAGCAGTTCGGGACTAAACTATGGCTACACCTTC CASSSGLNYGYTF
TRBJ2-1 TRBV10-3 . . TGTGCCATCAGTGAGAGCCAGCGTAGTATGGCGGTATCCTACAATGAGCAGTTCTTC CAISESQRSMAVSYNEQFF